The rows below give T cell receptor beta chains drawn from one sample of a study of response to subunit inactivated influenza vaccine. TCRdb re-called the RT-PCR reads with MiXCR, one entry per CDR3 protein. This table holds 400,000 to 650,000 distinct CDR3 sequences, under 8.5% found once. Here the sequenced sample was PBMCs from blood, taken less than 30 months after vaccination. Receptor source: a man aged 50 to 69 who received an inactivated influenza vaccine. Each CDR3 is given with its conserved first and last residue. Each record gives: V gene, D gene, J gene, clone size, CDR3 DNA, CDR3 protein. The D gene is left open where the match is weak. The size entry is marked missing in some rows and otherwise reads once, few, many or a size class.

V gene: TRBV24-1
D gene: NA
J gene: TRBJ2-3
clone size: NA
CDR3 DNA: TGTGCCACAATGGTGGAGGGCACAGATACGCAGTATTTT
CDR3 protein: CATMVEGTDTQYF

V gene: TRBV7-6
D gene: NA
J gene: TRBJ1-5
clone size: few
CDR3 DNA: TGTGCCAGCAGCTTAAGCCAAGGGAGTCAGCCCCAGCATTTT
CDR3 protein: CASSLSQGSQPQHF

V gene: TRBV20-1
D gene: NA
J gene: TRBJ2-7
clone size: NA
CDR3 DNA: TGCAGTGCTAGAGATTGGGGGAAGCTCTACGAGCAGTACTTC
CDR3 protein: CSARDWGKLYEQYF

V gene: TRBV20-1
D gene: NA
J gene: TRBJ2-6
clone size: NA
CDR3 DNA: TGCAGTGCTAGTCCTGGGGGTCCTGGGGCCAACGTCCTGACTTTC
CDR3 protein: CSASPGGPGANVLTF

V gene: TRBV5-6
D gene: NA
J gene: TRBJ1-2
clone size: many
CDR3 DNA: TGTGCCAGCAGCTTTCCCGGGGGTGGCTATGGCTACACCTTC
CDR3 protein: CASSFPGGGYGYTF

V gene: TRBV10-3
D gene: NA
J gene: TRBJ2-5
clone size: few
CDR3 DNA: TGTGCCATCAGTGCCAGGGTAGGGGAGACCCAGTACTTC
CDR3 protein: CAISARVGETQYF

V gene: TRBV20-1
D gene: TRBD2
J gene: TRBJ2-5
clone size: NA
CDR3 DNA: TGCAGTGCAGGGACTAGCGAGATGGGGACCCAGTACTTC
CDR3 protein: CSAGTSEMGTQYF

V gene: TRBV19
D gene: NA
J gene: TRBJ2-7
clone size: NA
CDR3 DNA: TGTGCCAGTAGTATATTGACAGGATGGGCCTACGAGCAGTACTTC
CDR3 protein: CASSILTGWAYEQYF

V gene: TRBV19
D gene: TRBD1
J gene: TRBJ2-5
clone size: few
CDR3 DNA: TGTGCCAGTAGTATTGGTTGGATCGATAGGACAGGACAGAGAGAGACCCAGTACTTC
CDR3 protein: CASSIGWIDRTGQRETQYF

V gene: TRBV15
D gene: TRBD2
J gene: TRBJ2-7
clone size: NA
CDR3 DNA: TGTGCCACCAGCAGAGACCGGGGGGGCTTCTACGAGCAGTACTTC
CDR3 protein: CATSRDRGGFYEQYF

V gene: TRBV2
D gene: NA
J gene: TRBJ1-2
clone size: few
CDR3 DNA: TGTGCCAGCACCTTCACAGAGAACTATGGCTACACCTTC
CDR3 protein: CASTFTENYGYTF

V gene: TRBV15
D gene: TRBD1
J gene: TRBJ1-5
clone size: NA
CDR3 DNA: TGTGCCACCAGCAGAGATTGGATGAGCCACAGGGGCTTACGTAGCAATCAGCCCCAGCATTTT
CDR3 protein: CATSRDWMSHRGLRSNQPQHF

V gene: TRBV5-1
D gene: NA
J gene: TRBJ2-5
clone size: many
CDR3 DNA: TGTGCCAGCAGTTTTGGCGGGGGCCAGGAGACCCAGTACTTC
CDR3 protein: CASSFGGGQETQYF

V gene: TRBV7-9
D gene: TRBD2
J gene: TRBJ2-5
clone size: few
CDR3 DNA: TGTGCCAGCAGCTCTCTACTAGCGGGGTCTGAGACCCAGTACTTC
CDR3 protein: CASSSLLAGSETQYF

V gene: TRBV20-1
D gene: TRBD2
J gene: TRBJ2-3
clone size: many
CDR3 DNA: TGCAGTGCTATTAGCGGGACTAGCACAGATACGCAGTATTTT
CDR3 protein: CSAISGTSTDTQYF

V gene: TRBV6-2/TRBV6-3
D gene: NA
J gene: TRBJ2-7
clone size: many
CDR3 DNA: TGTGCCAGCAGTTACTCGACGCGGAGCAGGGGCTCCTACGAGCAGTACTTC
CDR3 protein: CASSYSTRSRGSYEQYF

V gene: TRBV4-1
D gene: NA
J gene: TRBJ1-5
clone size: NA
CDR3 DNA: TGCGCCAGCAACCAGAGGCCCTCACATCAGCCCCAGCATTTT
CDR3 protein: CASNQRPSHQPQHF

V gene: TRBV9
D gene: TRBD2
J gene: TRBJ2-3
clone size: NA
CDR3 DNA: TGTGCCAGCAGCACGGGACTAGATTCAAATACGCAGTATTTT
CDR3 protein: CASSTGLDSNTQYF

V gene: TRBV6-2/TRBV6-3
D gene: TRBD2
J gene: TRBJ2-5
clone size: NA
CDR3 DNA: TGTGCCAGCCTAAACCGGGAGGCGGAAGAGACCCAGTACTTC
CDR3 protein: CASLNREAEETQYF

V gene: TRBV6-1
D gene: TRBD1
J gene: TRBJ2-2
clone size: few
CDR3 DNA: TGTGCCAGCAGTAAACAGGGGTACGGGACCGGGGAGCTGTTTTTT
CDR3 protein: CASSKQGYGTGELFF

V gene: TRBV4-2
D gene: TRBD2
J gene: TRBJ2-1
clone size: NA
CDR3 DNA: TGTGCCAGCAGCCAATCTGGACTAGCGGCTAACAATGAGCAGTTCTTC
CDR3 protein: CASSQSGLAANNEQFF

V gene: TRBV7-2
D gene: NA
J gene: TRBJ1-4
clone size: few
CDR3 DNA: TGTGCCAGCAGCTTGAGCCGCACCAATGAAAAACTGTTTTTT
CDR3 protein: CASSLSRTNEKLFF

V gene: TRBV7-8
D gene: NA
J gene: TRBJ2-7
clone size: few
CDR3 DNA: TGTGCCAGCAGCGCCGGACAACTAGGGCACGAGCAGTACTTC
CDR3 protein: CASSAGQLGHEQYF

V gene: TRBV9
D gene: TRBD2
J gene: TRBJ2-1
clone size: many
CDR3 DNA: TGTGCCAGCAGCGTAGCTGGGGCGGGGGGGAACGGTGAGCAGTTCTTC
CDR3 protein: CASSVAGAGGNGEQFF

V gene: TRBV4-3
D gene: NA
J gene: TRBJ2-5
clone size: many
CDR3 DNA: TGCGCCAGCAGCCAAGAACTTCAGCAAGAGACCCAGTACTTC
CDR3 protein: CASSQELQQETQYF

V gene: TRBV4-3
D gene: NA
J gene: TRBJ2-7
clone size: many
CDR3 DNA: TGCGCCAGCAGCCCCGCGGCAGACGGCTCCTACGAGCAGTACTTC
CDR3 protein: CASSPAADGSYEQYF

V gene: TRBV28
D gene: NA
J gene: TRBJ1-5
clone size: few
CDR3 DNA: TGTGCCAGCATATCAGGGTCCCAGAATCAGCCCCAGCATTTT
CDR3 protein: CASISGSQNQPQHF

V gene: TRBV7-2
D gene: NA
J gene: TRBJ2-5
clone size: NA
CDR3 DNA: TGTGCCAGCAGCTTAGTTTGGCAGGGCGTGACCCAGTACTTC
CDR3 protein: CASSLVWQGVTQYF

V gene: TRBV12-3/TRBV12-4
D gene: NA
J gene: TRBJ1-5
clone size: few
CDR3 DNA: TGTGCCAGCAGTTTTGGGGCAGGGGCTAATCAGCCCCAGCATTTT
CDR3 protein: CASSFGAGANQPQHF

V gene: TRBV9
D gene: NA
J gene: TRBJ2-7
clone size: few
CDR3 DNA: TGTGCCAGCAGCATCGGGACGGATCCCTACGAGCAGTACTTC
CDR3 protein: CASSIGTDPYEQYF

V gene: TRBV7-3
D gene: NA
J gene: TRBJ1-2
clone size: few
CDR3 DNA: TGTGCCAGCAGCTTGACCGGGACGGACTATGGCTACACCTTC
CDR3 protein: CASSLTGTDYGYTF

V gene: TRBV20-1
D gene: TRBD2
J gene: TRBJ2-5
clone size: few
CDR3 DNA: TGCAGTGCTAGTCCGACTAGCGGGGCATACCAAGAGACCCAGTACTTC
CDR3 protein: CSASPTSGAYQETQYF

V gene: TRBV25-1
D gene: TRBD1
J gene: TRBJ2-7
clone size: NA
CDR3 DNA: TGTGCCAGCAGTGAATCGCTAACAGGGACAGACCTCAAACAACTATCCTACGAGCAGTACTTC
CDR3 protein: CASSESLTGTDLKQLSYEQYF

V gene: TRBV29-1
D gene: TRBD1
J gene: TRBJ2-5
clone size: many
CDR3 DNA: TGCAGCGTCGGGACAGGGAAAGAGACCCAGTACTTC
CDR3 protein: CSVGTGKETQYF

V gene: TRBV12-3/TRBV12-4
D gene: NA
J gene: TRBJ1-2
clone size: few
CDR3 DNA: TGTGCCAGCAGTTCTCGGGACGTGGGCTACACCTTC
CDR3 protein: CASSSRDVGYTF

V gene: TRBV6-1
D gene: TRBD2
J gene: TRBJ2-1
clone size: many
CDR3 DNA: TGTGCCAGCAGTAAGGGACTAGCGGGGTACAATGAGCAGTTCTTC
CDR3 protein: CASSKGLAGYNEQFF

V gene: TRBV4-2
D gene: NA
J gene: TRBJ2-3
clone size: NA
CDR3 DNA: TGTGCCAGCAGCCAAGATGATGCTAGCACAGATACGCAGTATTTT
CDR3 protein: CASSQDDASTDTQYF

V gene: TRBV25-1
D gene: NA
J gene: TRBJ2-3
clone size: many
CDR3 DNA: TGTGCCAGCAGTGAATATCCAGATACGCAGTATTTT
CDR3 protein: CASSEYPDTQYF

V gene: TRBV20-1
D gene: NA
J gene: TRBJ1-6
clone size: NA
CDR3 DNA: TGCAGTGCCGCAGGGACGGACGTTAATTCACCCCTCCACTTT
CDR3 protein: CSAAGTDVNSPLHF

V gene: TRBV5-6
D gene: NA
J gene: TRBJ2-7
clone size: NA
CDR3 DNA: TGTGCCAGCAGCACGAACGTCGGGGGATACGAGCAGTACTTC
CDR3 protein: CASSTNVGGYEQYF

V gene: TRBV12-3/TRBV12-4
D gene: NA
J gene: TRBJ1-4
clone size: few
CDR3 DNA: TGTGCCAGCAGTTTATTGGGGCACGATGAAAAACTGTTTTTT
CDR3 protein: CASSLLGHDEKLFF